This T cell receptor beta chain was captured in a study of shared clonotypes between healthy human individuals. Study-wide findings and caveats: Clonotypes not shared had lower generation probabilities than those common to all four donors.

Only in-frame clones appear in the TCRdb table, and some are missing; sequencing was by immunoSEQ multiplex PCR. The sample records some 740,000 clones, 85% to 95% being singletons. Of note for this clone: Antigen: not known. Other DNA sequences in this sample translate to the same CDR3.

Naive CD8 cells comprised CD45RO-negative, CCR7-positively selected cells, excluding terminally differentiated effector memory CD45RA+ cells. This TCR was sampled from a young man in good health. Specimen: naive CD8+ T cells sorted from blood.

CDR3 loop: CASSSGTNEQFF. CDR3 coding DNA: TGTGCCAGCAGCTCCGGAACCAATGAGCAGTTCTTC. The chain carries TRBV7-9 and TRBJ2-1; no reliable D call. This CDR3 comprises 12 residues. V lost 4 bases and J lost 6, with 7 bases in between. Germline lookup yields CDR1 SEHNR and CDR2 FQNEAQ (reference sequence).